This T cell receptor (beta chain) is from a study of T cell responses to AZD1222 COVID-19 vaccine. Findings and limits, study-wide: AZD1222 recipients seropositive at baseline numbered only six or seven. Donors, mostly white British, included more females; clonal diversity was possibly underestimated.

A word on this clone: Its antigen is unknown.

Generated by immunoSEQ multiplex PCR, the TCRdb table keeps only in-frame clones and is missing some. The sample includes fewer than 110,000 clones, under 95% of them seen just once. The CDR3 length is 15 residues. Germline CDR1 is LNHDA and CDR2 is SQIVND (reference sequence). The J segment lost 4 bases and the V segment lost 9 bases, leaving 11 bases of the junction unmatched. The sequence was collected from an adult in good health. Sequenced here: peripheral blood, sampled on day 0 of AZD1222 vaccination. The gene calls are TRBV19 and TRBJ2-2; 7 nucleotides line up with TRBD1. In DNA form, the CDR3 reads TGTGCCAGCACCAAAAGGACAGGACTCACCGGGGAGCTGTTTTTT. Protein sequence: CASTKRTGLTGELFF.